This T cell receptor (beta chain) comes out of a study of blood T cell repertoires in COVID-19. Here immunoSEQ multiplex PCR was the method, and the copy in TCRdb shows in-frame clones only, minus some. The sample holds 200,000 to 250,000 clones, roughly nine tenths seen once. This clone appeared once. The trim removed 6 bases at V and 8 bases at J, leaving 6 bases unmatched. Looked up from germline, CDR1 is SQVTM and CDR2 is ANQGSEA. This CDR3 comprises 12 residues. The TCR comes from a woman between 50 and 59 years old in a cohort exposed to, infected with or recovered from COVID-19 (not recorded which). The chain uses TRBV29-1 and TRBJ2-1, with TRBD1 identical over 8 bases. The sample comprised PBMCs or T cells enriched from blood (not recorded which). CDR3 loop: CSVDDRGDEQFF. DNA of the CDR3: TGCAGCGTGGATGACAGGGGTGATGAGCAGTTCTTC.